This T cell receptor (beta chain) comes out of a study of PD-1 blockade in classical Hodgkin lymphoma. General study findings and limits: In newly diagnosed patients, baseline TCR diversity was reportedly below that of healthy donors.

All trial patients relapsed after autologous stem cell transplantation. Under best response, outcomes were complete response, partial response or progressive disease. This CDR3 has 15 amino acids. Germline V gene data show CDR1 as SGHDT and CDR2 as YYEEEE. Trimming cost V 9 bases and J 3 bases, with 21 bases left between them. Sequencing was performed with immunoSEQ multiplex PCR; in TCRdb, only in-frame clones are kept and a portion is missing. The sample holds around 20,000 clones; roughly 78% are singletons and the top ten take roughly 16%. To note about this clone: The antigen is unknown.

This chain uses TRBV5-6 with TRBJ1-1; no clear D gene. The receptor was isolated from a human donor with classical Hodgkin lymphoma. The sample in question was peripheral blood mononuclear cells (PBMCs), obtained before the second cycle of nivolumab. CDR3 nucleotides: TGTGCCACCCGAGGATATGGGGTCCGGGACACTGAAGCTTTCTTT. This sequence encodes CATRGYGVRDTEAFF.